One sample yielded the 11 T cell receptor beta chains listed below, sequenced in a study of T cell responses to AZD1222 COVID-19 vaccine. Clones were read by immunoSEQ multiplex PCR, and TCRdb kept only the in-frame ones, dropping some. The table shows 100,000 or so clones, with around nine tenths occurring only once. The sample in question was peripheral blood, obtained on day 0 of AZD1222 vaccination. These receptors all come from an adult in good health.

The chain combines TRBV4-3 with TRBJ2-3; TRBD1 matches at 9 bases. The CDR3 is made up of 15 amino acids. V trimming: 4 bases; J trimming: 7 bases; junction bases outside the gene matches: 9. CDR1 and CDR2 from the germline V gene are LGHNA and YSLEER. The CDR3 coding sequence is TGCGCCAGCAGCCCGACCGGGACAGGGCAAAATACGCAGTATTTT. Encoded protein: CASSPTGTGQNTQYF.

This clone was seen repeatedly, ten times or more. The chain recombines TRBV6-5 with TRBJ1-2, with TRBD1 matching 9 bases. This CDR3 is 16 amino acids long. The J segment lost 8 bases and the V segment lost 0 bases, leaving 10 bases of the junction unmatched. Germline CDR1 is MNHEY and CDR2 is SVGAGI. CDR3 sequence: CASSYSIGTGLGGYTF. Written as DNA, the CDR3 is TGTGCCAGCAGTTACTCGATAGGGACAGGGCTAGGGGGCTACACCTTC.

The chain uses TRBV5-1 and TRBJ1-1; tentative D call: TRBD1 (6 bases). Germline V gives CDR1 SGHRS, CDR2 YFSETQ. CDR3 length: 16 amino acids. Trimming left V 4 bases short and J 3 bases short, with 19 bases between. This CDR3 reads CASSELVGAQDTEAFF. CDR3 in DNA: TGCGCCAGCAGCGAGTTGGTGGGGGCGCAGGACACTGAAGCTTTCTTT.

Remarks on this clone: Other DNA sequences in this sample translate to the same CDR3. The V call is TRBV6-1, the J call TRBJ1-5, with D uncertain. The CDR3 contains 14 residues. The V gene's germline CDR1 is MNHNS and CDR2 SASEGT. The V end was cut by 5 bases, the J end by 0 bases, with 8 bases between. DNA for the CDR3: TGTGCCAGCAGTCCATCGGATAGCAATCAGCCCCAGCATTTT. Translated: CASSPSDSNQPQHF.

The chain has TRBV10-2 and TRBJ1-1, with D possibly TRBD1 on 5 matching bases. V shed 10 bases and J shed 0 bases, with 12 bases lying between them. CDR3 length equals 13 residues. The germline CDR1 and CDR2 sequences are WSHSY and SAAADI. The CDR3 loop reads CATRQNMNTEAFF. The DNA of the CDR3 is TGCGCCACTCGACAGAACATGAACACTGAAGCTTTCTTT.

The gene calls are TRBV11-2 and TRBJ2-6, with a weak D call TRBD2 (5 bases). Germline V gives CDR1 SGHAT, CDR2 FQNNGV. V gave up 3 bases and J gave up 2 bases, with 8 bases separating them. This CDR3 is built from 15 residues. CDR3 amino acids: CASSLAGAGANVLTF. The CDR3 coding sequence is TGTGCCAGCAGCTTGGCCGGGGCTGGGGCCAACGTCCTGACTTTC.

This sequence joins TRBV6-2 or TRBV6-3 and TRBJ1-5; D is perhaps TRBD1 (5 bases). Germline V lookup: CDR1 MNHEY, CDR2 SVGEGT. The CDR3 has 17 residues. V lost 6 bases, J lost 4 bases, and 22 bases lay in between. Written as DNA, the CDR3 is TGTGCCAGCAGCCTACATTCGAGGGGATACGGAAATCAGCCCCAGCATTTT. This codes for CASSLHSRGYGNQPQHF.

The chain has TRBV5-1 and TRBJ1-3; D remains unclear. The germline gives CDR1 SGHRS, CDR2 YFSETQ. CDR3 length: 14 residues. V dropped 0 bases and J dropped 8 bases, with 12 bases sitting between them. The CDR3 nucleotides are TGCGCCAGCAGCTTGGAACCCTCAGGAGACACCATATATTTT. Its protein product is CASSLEPSGDTIYF. Full variable domain (missing parts from reference TRBV5-1 and TRBJ1-3): KAGVTQTPRYLIKTRGQQVTLSCSPISGHRSVSWYQQTPGQGLQFLFEYFSETQRNKGNFPGRFSGRQFSNSRSEMNVSTLELGDSALYLCASSLEPSGDTIYFGEGSWLTVV.

The chain uses TRBV7-3 and TRBJ2-7; a weak D match, TRBD2 (6 bases). CDR1 is SGHTA, CDR2 FQGTGA, per germline. The ends were cut back, 2 bases at V and 7 bases at J, with 18 bases in the middle. The CDR3 has 15 amino acids. CDR3 nucleotides: TGTGCCAGCAGCTTATTAGGAGCGGGCTCCGAAGAGCAGTACTTC. Amino acids: CASSLLGAGSEEQYF.

The gene calls are TRBV5-1 and TRBJ1-3; D unresolved. The CDR3 is 15 residues long. Germline values: CDR1 SGHRS, CDR2 YFSETQ. Trimming shortened V by 3 bases and J by 0 bases, and 10 bases separated the two germline ends. CDR3 nucleotides: TGCGCCAGCAGCTCACTAGGTCTCTCTGGAAACACCATATATTTT. This codes for CASSSLGLSGNTIYF. Based on the CDR3 plus reference TRBV5-1 and TRBJ1-3, the full variable domain is KAGVTQTPRYLIKTRGQQVTLSCSPISGHRSVSWYQQTPGQGLQFLFEYFSETQRNKGNFPGRFSGRQFSNSRSEMNVSTLELGDSALYLCASSSLGLSGNTIYFGEGSWLTVV.

This chain uses TRBV29-1 with TRBJ1-5; a weak D match, TRBD1 (5 bases). The V end lost 4 bases, the J end lost 4 bases, and 14 bases lay between the germline ends. CDR1 is SQVTM and CDR2 is ANQGSEA in the germline V gene. This CDR3 is 14 amino acids long. The CDR3 bases are TGCAGCGTTGGCGTGGGGGGGTCGAATCAGCCCCAGCATTTT. Translating gives CSVGVGGSNQPQHF. Based on the CDR3 plus reference TRBV29-1 and TRBJ1-5, the full variable domain is SAVISQKPSRDICQRGTSLTIQCQVDSQVTMMFWYRQQPGQSLTLIATANQGSEATYESGFVIDKFPISRPNLTFSTLTVSNMSPEDSSIYLCSVGVGGSNQPQHFGDGTRLSIL.